The text below deals with one T cell receptor beta chain. Its antigen is not identified. This record comes from a study of cytomegalovirus exposure and HLA in healthy donors. In the study overall: The roughly 100 million unique TCR beta sequences, from roughly 170 million T cells, were found by an earlier analysis. Study observations and caveats: Some V segments could not be told apart, so they were left out, TRBV6-2 and TRBV6-3 among them.

Looked up from germline, CDR1 is MDHEN and CDR2 is SYDVKM. This CDR3 has 14 amino acids. Between the trimmed V and J ends, which lost 8 bases and 5 bases, there was a span of 16 bases. 60 Vbeta and 13 Jbeta primers were used in PCR. Clones were read by immunoSEQ multiplex PCR, and TCRdb kept only the in-frame ones, dropping some. Counted here are around 170,000 clones, around three quarters occurring once; the ten biggest clones make up about 0.72%. V is TRBV28 and J is TRBJ2-1, with D possibly being TRBD2 (6 bases). The source is a middle-aged woman in good health and CMV-seronegative. Sequenced sample: PBMCs. CDR3 protein: CASHTPGGNNEQFF. CDR3 sequence (DNA): TGTGCCAGCCACACTCCCGGGGGTAACAATGAGCAGTTCTTC.